Included here is one T cell receptor beta chain sequence, with context. Trimming took off 4 bases at V and 3 bases at J, with 6 bases between the two ends. Germline V gene data show CDR1 as SGHTA and CDR2 as FQGNSA. CDR3 length: 12 amino acids. The libraries were made with immunoSEQ v3.0 at survey level. The method was immunoSEQ multiplex PCR; TCRdb's version includes in-frame clones alone and lacks a portion of them. This sample carries 30,000 to 40,000 clones, around 80% of them seen once, and the ten largest clones take 7.1%. These data originate in a study of long-term antiretroviral therapy in people with HIV.

Sequenced here: unsorted PBMCs, sampled 2 years after starting antiretroviral therapy. The rearrangement links TRBV7-2 to TRBJ1-1; D perhaps matches TRBD1 (5 bases). The source is a woman in her 50s with HIV. The CDR3 protein is CASSWGDTEAFF. The CDR3 DNA is TGTGCCAGCAGCTGGGGGGACACTGAAGCTTTCTTT. Complete variable domain (other parts from reference TRBV7-2 and TRBJ1-1): GAGVSQSPSNKVTEKGKDVELRCDPISGHTALYWYRQSLGQGLEFLIYFQGNSAPDKSGLPSDRFSAERTGGSVSTLTIQRTQQEDSAVYLCASSWGDTEAFFGQGTRLTVV.